The TCR beta chain described here comes from a study of vaccination effects on CD4 cells after COVID-19 (dated by TCRdb to 2021 to 2024). With respect to the entire study: Two doses of either the BNT162b2 or the mRNA-1273 mRNA SARS-CoV-2 vaccine were administered to participants. In both COVID-19 convalescent patients and infection-naive vaccine recipients, the study compared SARS-CoV-2 spike-specific CD4+ TCR repertoires from before mRNA vaccination with those from after it. The full study included over 8 COVID-19 convalescent patients and several SARS-CoV-2-naive healthy vaccine recipients. Cultures from other donors in the study were sequenced with the Oncomine TCR Beta short-read assay on an Illumina iSeq 100. General study outcomes and caveats: Both infection-induced and vaccine-induced clones contracted markedly at late post-vaccination timepoints, which is consistent with waning T cell responses. Among healthy vaccine recipients, nearly all vaccine-induced clones were SARS-CoV-2 mono-reactive, and only 1 of 255 was cross-reactive with common cold coronaviruses. Only a small number of convalescent patients were included, and no early post-infection timepoints were available, which limited the study.

In the ViraFEST assay, PBMC were stimulated with viral peptide pools, and antigen-specific CD4+ T cell clonotypes were then identified by expansion using TCR sequencing. After around eleven days of culture, CD4+ T cells were isolated with the EasySep CD4+ T cell isolation kit. The absence of prior SARS-CoV-2 infection in healthy vaccine recipients was confirmed by negative nucleocapsid antibodies before and after vaccination. Two million PBMC per well were cultured with 10 ug/ml peptides in IMDM containing about 5% human AB serum, approximately 10 IU/ml IL-2 and gentamicin. On days 3 and 7, half of the culture medium was replaced with fresh IL-2-containing medium. Each peptide stimulation condition was cultured in triplicate wells unless otherwise noted. PBMC were separated from whole blood using Ficoll-Paque Plus gradient centrifugation and were then either cryopreserved at -140C or used fresh. The overlapping peptide pools covered the spike proteins of SARS-CoV-2 as well as those of the common cold coronaviruses HCoV-NL63, HCoV-OC43 and HCoV-229E. The QIAamp micro DNA kit was used to extract genomic DNA from the cultured CD4+ T cells.

Notes on this clone: Its antigen is not yet known. Within one base of it there is no much larger clone, and no base qualities were kept.

The library came from the immunoSEQ multiplex PCR assay. TCR beta CDR3 sequencing was performed on DNA from the cultured, isolated CD4+ T cells. The authors' pipeline ran thus. Non-productive TCR sequences were removed, reads were trimmed to the CDR3 region, and CDR3s of at least 7 amino acids were retained. The MANAFEST web app was used to identify antigen-specific clonotypes by comparing expansion in peptide wells with expansion in reference cultures. For clones to be considered positive, expansion at FDR<0.05 versus reference and all other wells, an odds ratio above 5, and a frequency above 0.1% in two replicate wells were required. Cross-reactive clonotypes were defined as significantly expanded in SARS-CoV-2 spike wells and in at least one common cold coronavirus spike condition. Using the stringdist R package, CDR3 similarity was measured by Levenshtein distance, and unrooted trees were constructed with ape in R 3.6.1. TCRdb obtained this table from immuneACCESS and retained in-frame rearrangements with V and J assigned. These tables miss some clones; where compared with another copy, unresolved V genes account for less than half of the shortfall, and the remainder is unexplained. V and J calls and clone size are copied from that table; D and trimming were computed from the DNA. The sample has 45,000 to 65,000 clones on record, around 75% of them singletons. Approximately 2.4% of the sample is held by the ten biggest clonotypes.

The junction shows trimming of 5 bases on V and 5 bases on J, and the gene matches do not reach 0 bases of it. The CDR3 contains 13 residues, cysteine and phenylalanine counted. The sequence is cut down to CDR3 DNA, 39 bases in frame from base 1. This clonotype was sampled from a human donor who received a COVID-19 vaccine. The receptor chain draws on TRBV12-3 or TRBV12-4 and TRBJ1-6, with 7 bases aligning to TRBD1. This material consisted of CD4+ T cells from PBMCs cultured with HCoV-229E spike peptides, taken before COVID-19 vaccination. In the paper's terms, the cell subset or site label means: HCoV-229E spike overlapping peptide pool stimulation. CDR3 reads: CASSGQDNSPLHF. The sequenced DNA is TGTGCCAGCAGTGGACAGGATAATTCACCCCTCCACTTT.